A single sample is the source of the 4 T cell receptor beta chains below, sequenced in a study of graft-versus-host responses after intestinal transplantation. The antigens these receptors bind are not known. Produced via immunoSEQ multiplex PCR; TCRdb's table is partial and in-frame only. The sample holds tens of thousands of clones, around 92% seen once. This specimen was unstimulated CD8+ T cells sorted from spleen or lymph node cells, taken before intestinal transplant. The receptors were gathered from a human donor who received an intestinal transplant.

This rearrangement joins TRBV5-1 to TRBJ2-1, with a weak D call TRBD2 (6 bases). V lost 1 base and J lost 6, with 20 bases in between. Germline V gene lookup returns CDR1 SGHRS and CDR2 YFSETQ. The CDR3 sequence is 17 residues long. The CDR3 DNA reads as TGCGCCAGCAGCTTGTTGGGCCCCCCTAGCGTCGCCAATGAGCAGTTCTTC. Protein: CASSLLGPPSVANEQFF. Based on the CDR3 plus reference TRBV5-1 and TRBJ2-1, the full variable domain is KAGVTQTPRYLIKTRGQQVTLSCSPISGHRSVSWYQQTPGQGLQFLFEYFSETQRNKGNFPGRFSGRQFSNSRSEMNVSTLELGDSALYLCASSLLGPPSVANEQFFGPGTRLTVL.

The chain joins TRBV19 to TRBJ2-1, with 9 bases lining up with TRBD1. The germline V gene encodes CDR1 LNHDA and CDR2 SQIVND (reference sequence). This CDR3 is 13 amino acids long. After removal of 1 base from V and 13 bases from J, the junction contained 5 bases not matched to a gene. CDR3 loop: CASSIALQGAQFF. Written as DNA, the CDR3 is TGTGCCAGTAGTATAGCCCTACAGGGGGCACAGTTCTTC.

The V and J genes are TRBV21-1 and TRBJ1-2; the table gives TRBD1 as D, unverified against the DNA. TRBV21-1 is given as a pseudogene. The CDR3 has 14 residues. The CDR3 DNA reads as TGTGCCAGCAGCGGCCGGACAGCCAACTATGGCTACACCTTC. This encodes CASSGRTANYGYTF.

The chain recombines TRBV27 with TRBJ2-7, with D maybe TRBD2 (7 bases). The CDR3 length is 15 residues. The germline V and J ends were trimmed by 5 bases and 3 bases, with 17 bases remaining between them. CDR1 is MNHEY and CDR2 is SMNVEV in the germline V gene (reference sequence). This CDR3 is CASSPWGGSLYEQYF. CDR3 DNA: TGTGCCAGCAGTCCCTGGGGGGGCAGTCTCTACGAGCAGTACTTC.